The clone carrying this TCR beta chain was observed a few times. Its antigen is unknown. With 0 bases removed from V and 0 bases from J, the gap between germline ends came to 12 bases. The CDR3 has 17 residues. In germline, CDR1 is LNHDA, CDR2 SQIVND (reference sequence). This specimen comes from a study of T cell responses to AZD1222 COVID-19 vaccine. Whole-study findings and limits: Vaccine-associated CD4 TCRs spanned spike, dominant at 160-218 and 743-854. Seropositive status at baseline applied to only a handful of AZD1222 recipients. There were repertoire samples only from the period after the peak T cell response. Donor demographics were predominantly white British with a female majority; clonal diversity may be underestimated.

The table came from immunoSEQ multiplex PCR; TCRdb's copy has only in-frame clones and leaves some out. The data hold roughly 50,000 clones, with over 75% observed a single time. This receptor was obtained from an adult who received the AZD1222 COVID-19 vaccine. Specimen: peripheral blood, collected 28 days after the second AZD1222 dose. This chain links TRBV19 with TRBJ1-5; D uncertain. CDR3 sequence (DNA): TGTGCCAGTAGTATAGATCGACGAAAACCTAGCAATCAGCCCCAGCATTTT. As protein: CASSIDRRKPSNQPQHF.